This TCR beta chain was recorded in a study of OX40 agonist ivuxolimab in advanced cancers. Study as a whole: Patients took ivuxolimab, an agonistic anti-OX40 (CD134) antibody. Past anti-PD-1, anti-PD-L1 or anti-CTLA-4 therapy was accepted, and 40% had received some.

Autoimmune disease history or systemic immunosuppression barred patients. Whole-study findings and limits: CD8+ T cells showed, on average, more clonal expansion than CD4+ cells.

Some clones are missing from TCRdb's copy, which holds only in-frame ones; the method was immunoSEQ multiplex PCR. The sample lists roughly 92,000 clones; about 90% were seen once. As concerns this clone: Antigen unknown.

The CDR3 is made up of 13 amino acids. Between the trimmed V and J ends, which lost 6 bases and 8 bases, there was a span of 15 bases. Germline CDR1 MGHRA, CDR2 YSYEKL. V gene TRBV4-1 combines with J gene TRBJ2-3; no clear D gene. This clonotype originated in an adult with an advanced solid tumor such as melanoma, head and neck, liver or kidney cancer. The specimen comprised CD4+ or CD8+ T cells sorted from blood, sampled in a trial of the OX40 agonist ivuxolimab. For the CDR3, the DNA is TGCGCCAGCAGTGCCGGAGTCGGCTCTACGCAGTATTTT. Translating gives CASSAGVGSTQYF.